What follows are 20 T cell receptor beta chains derived from one specimen sequenced in a study of blood T cell repertoires in COVID-19. TCRdb's copy holds only in-frame clones and misses some; the assay was immunoSEQ multiplex PCR. This sample has more than 150,000 clones, with about nine tenths found just once. The material sequenced was peripheral blood. All receptors derive from a man between 65 and 80 years old with active or convalescent COVID-19.

This chain connects TRBV28 to TRBJ2-7; tentatively, D is TRBD1 (5 bases). Per the germline V gene, CDR1 is MDHEN and CDR2 is SYDVKM. This CDR3 is built from 15 residues. V was clipped by 6 bases and J by 2 bases, with 17 bases between them. CDR3 nucleotide sequence: TGTGCCAGCAGAAAAGGGTGGACATCGACCTACGAGCAGTACTTC. Protein sequence: CASRKGWTSTYEQYF.

This chain links TRBV7-2 with TRBJ1-5; possibly TRBD1 for D (6 bases). Per the germline V gene, CDR1 is SGHTA and CDR2 is FQGNSA. Trimming took off 5 bases at V and 4 bases at J, with 9 bases between the two ends. This CDR3 has 13 amino acids. CDR3 in DNA: TGTGCCAGCAGCCGACAGGAAAATCAGCCCCAGCATTTT. Protein product: CASSRQENQPQHF.

The chain is built from TRBV15 and TRBJ2-6, with 8 bases identical to TRBD1. The ends lost 0 bases at V and 2 bases at J; junction bases unmatched: 0. CDR1 is LNHNV and CDR2 is YYDKDF in the germline V gene (reference sequence). The CDR3 has 16 residues. The DNA of the CDR3 is TGTGCCACCAGCAGAGACAGGGGGCCTGGGGCCAACGTCCTGACTTTC. Translating it yields CATSRDRGPGANVLTF.

The chain links TRBV10-2 to TRBJ1-4, with a tentative D call TRBD1 (5 bases). The germline V and J ends were trimmed by 0 bases and 7 bases, with 18 bases remaining between them. Per the germline V gene, CDR1 is WSHSY and CDR2 is SAAADI. The CDR3 length is 17 residues. CDR3 region: CASSESPGQGTSEKLFF. The CDR3, as DNA: TGCGCCAGCAGTGAGTCCCCCGGGCAGGGAACCAGTGAAAAACTGTTTTTT.

V usage is TRBV5-1 and J usage is TRBJ2-1; tentative D call: TRBD1 (6 bases). Germline V gives CDR1 SGHRS, CDR2 YFSETQ. V was shortened by 3 bases and J by 10 bases, with 23 bases between the two germline ends. There are 16 residues in the CDR3. The DNA of the CDR3 is TGCGCCAGCAGCTCGGCTAACTTGCCTACAGGGAGCGAGCAGTTCTTC. Encoded protein: CASSSANLPTGSEQFF.

This clone was counted a single time. This sequence joins TRBV6-2 or TRBV6-3 and TRBJ1-6, with 7 bases matching TRBD1. The CDR3 spans 15 residues. Germline CDR1 is MNHEY and CDR2 is SVGEGT. Trimming removed 5 bases from V and 9 bases from J; junction bases left unmatched: 10. CDR3 amino acids: CASSPPGQRISPLHF. The DNA of the CDR3 is TGTGCCAGCAGTCCCCCGGGACAGCGGATTTCACCCCTCCACTTT.

The chain is built from TRBV7-2 and TRBJ1-1, with D maybe TRBD1 (6 bases). Germline lookup yields CDR1 SGHTA and CDR2 FQGNSA. The CDR3 is 15 residues long. The V end lost 5 bases, the J end lost 4 bases, and 17 bases lay between the germline ends. DNA of the CDR3: TGTGCCAGCAGCCTAACACAGGGCTGGAGCACTGAAGCTTTCTTT. Its translation is CASSLTQGWSTEAFF.

This CDR3 reads CSVADTSYEQYF. Here the CDR3 DNA reads TGCAGCGTTGCGGACACGTCCTACGAGCAGTACTTC. The chain couples TRBV29-1 to TRBJ2-7; the D gene is possibly TRBD1 (5 bases). V was pared by 4 bases and J by 1 base, with 8 bases between. The CDR3 has 12 residues. CDR1 is SQVTM and CDR2 is ANQGSEA in the germline V gene.

This clone has only one observation. V and J are TRBV5-1 and TRBJ1-4; no firm D call. The CDR3 sequence is 15 residues long. Germline values: CDR1 SGHRS, CDR2 YFSETQ. V was trimmed by 4 bases and J by 8 bases, leaving 18 bases between them. The CDR3 region has the DNA TGCGCCAGCAGCGGGGAGGGTTTCGAAGGAGAAAAACTGTTTTTT. Protein sequence: CASSGEGFEGEKLFF.

The J gene is TRBJ1-1, the V gene TRBV21-1; the table's D call TRBD1 went unverified against the DNA. TRBV21-1 constitutes a pseudogene. The CDR3 covers 17 residues. The CDR3 DNA is TGTGCCAGCAGCAAAGAGAGGGGACAGGGGGCCAGAACTGAAGCTTTCTTT. It is translated as CASSKERGQGARTEAFF.

V is TRBV6-4 and J is TRBJ1-2, with D hard to call. V lost 9 bases and J lost 1, with 15 bases in between. Germline CDR1 MRHNA, CDR2 SNTAGT. CDR3 length: 14 amino acids. The CDR3 sequence is CARTYSRNNYGYTF. The CDR3 DNA follows: TGTGCCAGAACGTACAGTAGAAATAACTATGGCTACACCTTC.

The genes are TRBV4-3 and TRBJ1-5, with 7 nucleotides matching TRBD1. The CDR3 length is 14 residues. V was pared by 4 bases and J by 4 bases, with 4 bases of the junction left unmatched. Looked up from germline, CDR1 is LGHNA and CDR2 is YSLEER. The CDR3 bases are TGCGCCAGCAGCCCAGGGGGGAAAAATCAGCCCCAGCATTTT. It specifies CASSPGGKNQPQHF.

The chain links TRBV5-5 to TRBJ2-7; 9 bases align to TRBD1. Germline-derived CDR1 and CDR2 are SGHKS and YYEKEE (reference sequence). The CDR3 contains 15 residues. V shed 1 base, J shed 3 bases, and the junction held 5 bases outside the gene matches. CDR3 residues: CASSLFGQGFYEQYF. The DNA of the CDR3 is TGTGCCAGCAGCTTGTTCGGACAGGGGTTCTACGAGCAGTACTTC.

The chain employs TRBV14 and TRBJ1-6, with 8 bases identical to TRBD1. V lost 4 bases and J lost 7; bases outside the gene matches: 6. Germline V lookup: CDR1 SGHDN, CDR2 FVKESK. CDR3 length: 15 amino acids. CDR3 in DNA: TGTGCCAGCAGCCCCGGACAGGGTTACAATTCACCCCTCCACTTT. It yields the protein CASSPGQGYNSPLHF. The variable domain in full, with the rest retrieved from reference TRBV14 and TRBJ1-6, is EAGVTQFPSHSVIEKGQTVTLRCDPISGHDNLYWYRRVMGKEIKFLLHFVKESKQDESGMPNNRFLAERTGGTYSTLKVQPAELEDSGVYFCASSPGQGYNSPLHFGNGTRLTVT.

This clone was recorded at least ten times. This chain connects TRBV15 to TRBJ1-1; D remains unclear. Germline CDR1 LNHNV, CDR2 YYDKDF (reference sequence). Trimming pared 3 bases from V and 1 base from J, leaving 6 bases between. This CDR3 spans 13 amino acids. The CDR3 region is CATSRGRNTEAFF. The CDR3 DNA is TGTGCCACCAGCAGGGGGAGGAACACTGAAGCTTTCTTT.

This rearrangement joins TRBV5-1 to TRBJ1-6; possible D gene TRBD1, 5 bases. Germline loops: CDR1 SGHRS, CDR2 YFSETQ. V lost 4 bases, J lost 7 bases, and 12 bases lay in between. There are 14 residues in the CDR3. The CDR3 DNA follows: TGCGCCAGCAGCCCCAGGGTGGGGAATTCACCCCTCCACTTT. Its translation is CASSPRVGNSPLHF. Full variable domain (missing parts from reference TRBV5-1 and TRBJ1-6): KAGVTQTPRYLIKTRGQQVTLSCSPISGHRSVSWYQQTPGQGLQFLFEYFSETQRNKGNFPGRFSGRQFSNSRSEMNVSTLELGDSALYLCASSPRVGNSPLHFGNGTRLTVT.

The chain recombines TRBV19 with TRBJ1-5; TRBD1 matches at 11 bases. The V gene's germline CDR1 is LNHDA and CDR2 SQIVND (reference sequence). The CDR3 has 19 amino acids. V lost 6 bases to trimming and J lost 7 bases; unmatched junction nucleotides: 20. The CDR3 reads CASSRTGGYLAGLRQPQHF. Here the CDR3 DNA reads TGTGCCAGTAGCCGGACAGGGGGCTACCTAGCGGGGCTCAGACAGCCCCAGCATTTT.

The chain carries TRBV19 and TRBJ1-2, with D possibly being TRBD1 (5 bases). Trimming pared 6 bases from V and 4 bases from J, leaving 18 bases between. Germline lookup yields CDR1 LNHDA and CDR2 SQIVND (reference sequence). The CDR3 covers 15 residues. The CDR3 reads CASRSPGHESYGYTF. DNA of the CDR3: TGTGCCAGTAGGAGTCCAGGACATGAAAGCTATGGCTACACCTTC.

The CDR3 DNA sequence: TGTGCCAGTAGTCAACCGGGACAGGGGTTCGCCTACGAGCAGTACTTC. Amino acid sequence: CASSQPGQGFAYEQYF. This chain connects TRBV19 to TRBJ2-7, with 10 bases lining up with TRBD1. The CDR3 sequence is 16 residues long. CDR1 and CDR2 from the germline V gene are LNHDA and SQIVND (reference sequence). Germline trimming cut 5 bases from V and 2 bases from J; bases unmatched to any gene: 9.

This chain uses TRBV6-4 with TRBJ1-1; D is perhaps TRBD1 (5 bases). The V gene lost 6 bases and the J gene lost 2 bases, with 10 bases spanning the gap. The CDR3 has 13 residues. CDR1 and CDR2 from the germline V gene are MRHNA and SNTAGT. In nucleotides, the CDR3 is TGTGCCAGCAGAACCCAGGGAAACACTGAAGCTTTCTTT. Amino acids: CASRTQGNTEAFF.